Here is one T cell receptor beta chain with its context. Per germline, CDR1 SGHDT and CDR2 YYEEEE. The CDR3 extends over 14 amino acids. V was shortened by 1 base and J by 6 bases, with 13 bases between the two germline ends. Original processing notes: Scientists estimated how many nucleated cells there were by amplifying reference gene primers. Profiled with immunoSEQ multiplex PCR; TCRdb holds only in-frame clones, not every one. The V and J calls and clone size come from that table; D and trimming were worked out from the DNA. The sample contains about 46,000 clones, 80% to 90% of which appear only once. The data were obtained in a study of blood T cell repertoires in COVID-19. Study overall: The United States, Italy and Spain provided the acute and convalescent COVID-19 samples. From T cells, B-cell-depleted T cells, or PBMCs came the material, which was cDNA or gDNA.

Sequencing was performed on peripheral blood. This TCR was recovered from a man aged 60 to 75 with acute or convalescent COVID-19. The chain employs TRBV5-6 and TRBJ1-2; D may be TRBD1 (5 bases). The CDR3 reads CASSLTGLADGYTF. In nucleotides, the CDR3 is TGTGCCAGCAGCTTGACGGGACTAGCGGATGGCTACACCTTC.